This T cell receptor beta chain is drawn from a study of beta chain features in type 1 diabetes. Study summary: Sorted cell examination encompassed over 90,000,000 cells across all samples. Findings of the study overall: PCR may have favored shorter templates equally in patients and controls.

Only a few counts were recorded for this clone. As yet, its antigen is unknown. Sequenced material consisted of expressed TCRB transcripts (all of the isolated RNA was reverse transcribed). The data were produced by immunoSEQ multiplex PCR, yet TCRdb's version contains in-frame clones alone and is incomplete. The sample lists about 620,000 clones, roughly a sixth occurring once. This CDR3 is 14 amino acids long. Germline V gene data show CDR1 as SGDLS and CDR2 as YYNGEE. The germline V and J ends were trimmed by 2 bases and 0 bases, with 5 bases remaining between them. The chain employs TRBV9 and TRBJ2-2; no definite D call. The receptor's source is a man aged 18 to 29 in good health. Sequenced: naive CD4+ T cells from blood. CDR3 protein: CASSVLSNTGELFF. CDR3 nucleotide sequence: TGTGCCAGCAGCGTTCTGTCGAACACCGGGGAGCTGTTTTTT.